The entry that follows covers one T cell receptor (beta chain) sequence. The CDR3 length is 16 residues. The ends were cut back, 3 bases at V and 2 bases at J, with 18 bases in the middle. Per germline, CDR1 DFQATT and CDR2 SNEGSKA (reference sequence). In terms of age and location, participants ranged from roughly 18 to 100 years and lived in about 25 US areas. A COVID-19 case had been met by exposed participants during the 2 weeks before study entry. This entry is derived from a study of blood T cell repertoires in COVID-19. At the level of the study: Italy, Spain and the United States were the sources of the convalescent and acute COVID-19 samples. In each case, the material was cDNA or gDNA derived from T cells, B-cell-depleted T cells, or PBMCs.

Assay used: immunoSEQ multiplex PCR; TCRdb lists only in-frame clones, some missing. The table shows some 190,000 clones, with less than 90% occurring only once. The specimen sequenced was PBMCs or T cells enriched from blood (not recorded which). The V call is TRBV20-1, the J call TRBJ2-3, with D possibly matching TRBD2 (7 bases). The sequence came from a woman in her twenties or thirties who had been exposed to COVID-19. In DNA form, the CDR3 reads TGCAGTGCTAGTGGGCGGGGGCCCTCTTCCACAGATACGCAGTATTTT. The encoded protein is CSASGRGPSSTDTQYF.